Below are 28 T cell receptor beta chains sequenced from a single sample in a study of T cell clonality in common variable immunodeficiency. These TCRs' antigens remain unknown. Study-level findings and limits: Common variable immunodeficiency TCR beta sequences reportedly had fewer deletions and N-nucleotide insertions.

The method was immunoSEQ multiplex PCR; TCRdb's version includes in-frame clones alone and lacks a portion of them. This sample carries several thousand clones, none of them present only once. The sample consisted of peripheral blood mononuclear cells. All receptors derive from a human donor with common variable immunodeficiency.

This clone was seen ten or more times. The read finishes 3 residues shy of the CDR3 end, and the germline J gene is used to complete it. V gene TRBV7-2 combines with J gene TRBJ1-2, with D possibly TRBD1 on 6 matching bases. This CDR3 is built from 14 residues. V lost 5 bases and J lost 0, with 10 bases in between. The germline CDR1 and CDR2 sequences are SGHTA and FQGNSA. The CDR3 DNA, read in part, is TGTGCCAGCAGCCAGTACAGGGCTAACTATGGC. Protein: CASSQYRANYG. The entire CDR3 protein is CASSQYRANYGYTF. Based on the CDR3 plus reference TRBV7-2 and TRBJ1-2, the full variable domain is GAGVSQSPSNKVTEKGKDVELRCDPISGHTALYWYRQSLGQGLEFLIYFQGNSAPDKSGLPSDRFSAERTGGSVSTLTIQRTQQEDSAVYLCASSQYRANYGYTFGSGTRLTVV.

In its sample, this clone was seen many times. Read coverage stops 3 residues before the CDR3 terminus; the germline J gene supplies the remainder. This chain links TRBV7-2 with TRBJ1-2; a possible D gene is TRBD1 (6 bases). The CDR3 runs to 13 residues. V was pared by 1 base and J by 4 bases, with 7 bases between. Germline lookup yields CDR1 SGHTA and CDR2 FQGNSA. This CDR3 is CASSLGTAYGYTF. The DNA read from the CDR3 is TGTGCCAGCAGCTTAGGGACAGCCTATGGC.

This clone occurred many times. Sequencing ends 3 residues short of the CDR3 end; the germline J gene provides the rest. The chain joins TRBV20-1 to TRBJ2-3; D call uncertain. CDR3 length equals 15 residues. V was trimmed by 0 bases and J by 0 bases, leaving 10 bases between them. The germline gives CDR1 DFQATT, CDR2 SNEGSKA (reference sequence). The CDR3 sequence is CSARDLRTSTDTQYF. The covered CDR3 bases are TGCAGTGCTAGAGATCTGCGCACTAGCACAGATACG.

Concerning this clone itself: No DNA is shown, since the ends of the CDR3 on it are uncertain; the CDR3 is the one TCRdb lists. This sequence joins TRBV6-2 or TRBV6-3 and TRBJ2-3; the D call of TRBD1-2 is as the table states it, not checked on the DNA. Counting both end residues, the CDR3 totals 16 amino acids. The germline V gene encodes CDR1 MNHEY and CDR2 SVGEGT. CDR3 in amino acids: CASSFGNGGAPDTQYF.

This clone was seen ten or more times. The sequenced fragment ends 3 residues before the CDR3 boundary, so the rest is inferred from the germline J gene. The chain uses TRBV20-1 and TRBJ1-5; a weak D match, TRBD1 (5 bases). Trimming stripped 6 bases from V and 2 bases from J, with 14 bases between. CDR3 length: 14 amino acids. Germline CDR1 reads DFQATT; CDR2 reads SNEGSKA (reference sequence). The sequenced CDR3 bases are TGCAGTGCCACGCGGGGCCCCCGCAATCAGCCC. This codes for CSATRGPRNQP. The CDR3 as a whole reads CSATRGPRNQPQHF.

Ten or more counts support this clone. Coverage ceases 3 residues before the CDR3 finishes, and the germline J gene fills in the end. This chain uses TRBV30 with TRBJ2-3, with TRBD2 identical over 13 bases. This CDR3 has 18 residues. Germline CDR1 is GTSNPN and CDR2 is SVGIG (reference sequence). The CDR3 reads CAWSASMGLAGLTRTQYF. The covered CDR3 bases are TGTGCCTGGAGCGCAAGCATGGGACTAGCGGGACTCACAAGAACG.

This clone appeared many times. The CDR3 DNA, read in part, is TGCGCCAGCAGCCAAGGAGGTGCATACAATGAG. Residues: CASSQGGAYNE. The full CDR3 sequence reads CASSQGGAYNEQFF. The chain combines TRBV4-1 with TRBJ2-1; D unresolved. Read data end 3 residues before the CDR3 end; the end is taken from the germline J gene. The CDR3 has 14 amino acids. The germline V gene encodes CDR1 MGHRA and CDR2 YSYEKL. The V end was cut by 1 base, the J end by 4 bases, with 8 bases between.

This clone was counted ten times or more. The read comes to an end 3 residues before the CDR3 does, leaving the germline J gene to fill in the end. This chain uses TRBV19 with TRBJ1-6; D ambiguous. The CDR3 sequence is 13 residues long. The V gene lost 7 bases and the J gene lost 7 bases, with 11 bases spanning the gap. The germline V gene has CDR1 LNHDA and CDR2 SQIVND (reference sequence). CDR3 bases read: TGTGCCAGTACCAATACGGGGAATTCACCC. It yields the protein CASTNTGNSP. The whole CDR3 protein reads CASTNTGNSPLHF.

This clone occurred many times. Read sequence stops 3 residues before the CDR3 end, and the germline J gene provides the missing end. The chain couples TRBV20-1 to TRBJ1-2; 8 bases are shared with TRBD1. The V segment lost 5 bases and the J segment 2 bases; nucleotides outside the gene matches: 4. Germline loops: CDR1 DFQATT, CDR2 SNEGSKA (reference sequence). There are 13 residues in the CDR3. The chain's CDR3 is CSAPDRANYGYTF. CDR3 DNA (partial): TGCAGTGCTCCGGACAGGGCGAACTATGGC.

This clone came up a few times. Read data end 3 residues before the CDR3 end; the end is taken from the germline J gene. The chain is built from TRBV5-1 and TRBJ2-7, with unresolved D. V lost 0 bases and J lost 3, with 4 bases in between. The germline V gene has CDR1 SGHRS and CDR2 YFSETQ. The CDR3 sequence is 12 residues long. The CDR3 loop reads CASSLGGYEQYF. CDR3 DNA, as far as it was read: TGCGCCAGCAGCTTGGGCGGCTACGAG.

This clone qualifies as medium-sized (0.01 to 0.1%). The CDR3 goes on 3 residues after the read ends, and that part is filled in from the germline J gene. The chain joins TRBV7-9 to TRBJ1-1, with 7 bases matching TRBD1. CDR3 length: 14 amino acids. V shed 1 base and J 3 bases; nucleotides not matched to a gene: 2. The germline CDR1 and CDR2 sequences are SEHNR and FQNEAQ (reference sequence). CDR3 DNA (partial): TGTGCCAGCAGCTTAGGACAGGGCCACACTGAA. This sequence encodes CASSLGQGHTE. The entire CDR3 sequence reads CASSLGQGHTEAFF.

This clone was seen at least ten times. With the read ending 3 residues before the CDR3 end, the germline J gene is used to fill in that end. This chain joins TRBV20-1 and TRBJ2-1; TRBD2 matches at 13 bases. Per germline, CDR1 DFQATT and CDR2 SNEGSKA (reference sequence). V gave up 6 bases and J gave up 9 bases; unmatched junction bases: 8. This CDR3 has 14 amino acids. CDR3 protein: CSARLAGGSGEQFF. Incomplete CDR3 DNA: TGCAGTGCCCGACTAGCGGGAGGTTCGGGTGAG.

This clone was seen repeatedly, ten times or more. Read coverage stops 3 residues before the CDR3 terminus; the germline J gene supplies the remainder. The chain employs TRBV20-1 and TRBJ2-6; D remains unclear. Germline loops: CDR1 DFQATT, CDR2 SNEGSKA (reference sequence). The CDR3 loop spans 14 amino acids. Trimming removed 5 bases from V and 0 bases from J, with 8 bases in between. CDR3 protein: CSAFIVSGANVLTF. The covered CDR3 bases are TGCAGTGCTTTTATTGTCTCTGGGGCCAACGTC.

Many counts were recorded for this clone. The CDR3 extends 3 residues past the end of the read, so its final part is completed from the germline J gene. The chain uses TRBV5-1 and TRBJ2-1; D call uncertain. The CDR3 length is 14 residues. Deletions cut 1 base from V and 0 bases from J, with 5 bases between. The germline V gene encodes CDR1 SGHRS and CDR2 YFSETQ. CDR3 region: CASSLSSSYNEQFF. CDR3 bases read: TGCGCCAGCAGCTTGTCTAGCTCCTACAATGAG.

In its sample, this clone was seen many times. The CDR3 extends 3 residues past the end of the read, so its final part is completed from the germline J gene. This chain uses TRBV9 with TRBJ1-2; D perhaps matches TRBD1 (6 bases). The V end lost 3 bases, the J end lost 3 bases, and 9 bases lay between the germline ends. The CDR3 is 13 residues long. Germline V gene data show CDR1 as SGDLS and CDR2 as YYNGEE. CDR3 bases read: TGTGCCAGCAGCGGTCAGGGGTACTATGGC. Protein: CASSGQGYYG. The whole CDR3 region reads CASSGQGYYGYTF.

This clone was recorded many times. The CDR3 goes on 3 residues after the read ends, and that part is filled in from the germline J gene. The chain links TRBV4-1 to TRBJ2-3; D is unclear. V was clipped by 2 bases and J by 0 bases, with 3 bases between them. This CDR3 is built from 13 residues. Germline CDR1 reads MGHRA; CDR2 reads YSYEKL. CDR3: CASSQSSTDTQYF. The covered CDR3 bases are TGCGCCAGCAGCCAAAGCAGCACAGATACG.

This clone occurred many times. The read ends 3 residues before the CDR3 terminus; that terminus is restored from the germline J gene. The V call is TRBV5-1, the J call TRBJ2-3; D is undetermined. The CDR3 extends over 12 amino acids. CDR1 and CDR2 (germline): SGHRS, YFSETQ. The V end lost 0 bases, the J end lost 4 bases, and 3 bases lay between the germline ends. The CDR3 bases that were read are TGCGCCAGCAGCTTGGCTGCAGATACG. Protein product: CASSLAADT. The CDR3 in full is CASSLAADTQYF.

This clone was recorded at least ten times. The read terminates 3 residues ahead of where the CDR3 ends, so the germline J gene completes it. The chain is built from TRBV6-2 or TRBV6-3 and TRBJ1-1; D unresolved. V gave up 4 bases and J gave up 1 base, with 10 bases separating them. Germline V gives CDR1 MNHEY, CDR2 SVGEGT. The CDR3 contains 14 residues. The part of the CDR3 DNA that was read is TGTGCCAGCAGTTTTTACCCGGGGAACACTGAA. Residues: CASSFYPGNTE. The whole CDR3 sequence reads CASSFYPGNTEAFF.

This clone has a count of ten or more. The DNA ends 3 residues before the CDR3 does, and the rest of the CDR3 is filled in from the germline J gene. The chain links TRBV5-1 to TRBJ2-7, with 8 nucleotides matching TRBD1. Per germline, CDR1 SGHRS and CDR2 YFSETQ. This CDR3 is 14 amino acids long. V gave up 4 bases and J gave up 6 bases; unmatched junction bases: 9. The sequenced part of the CDR3 DNA is TGCGCCAGCAGCCTCCACTTCACAGGGGGCGAG. Translating gives CASSLHFTGGE. The CDR3 reads in full as CASSLHFTGGEQYF.

A few counts support this clone. The sequence runs out 3 residues before the end of the CDR3; the remainder is reconstructed from the germline J gene. The J gene is TRBJ2-5, the V gene TRBV4-2, with TRBD1 identical over 7 bases. CDR3 size: 15 residues. From germline, CDR1 is LGHNA and CDR2 YNFKEQ. V gave up 0 bases and J gave up 2 bases; unmatched junction bases: 3. The CDR3 is CASSQDPGQQETQYF. Incomplete CDR3 DNA: TGTGCCAGCAGCCAAGATCCGGGACAGCAAGAGACC.

This clone was observed at least ten times. The CDR3 end falls 3 residues outside the read, so it is completed with the germline J gene. The J gene is TRBJ2-7, the V gene TRBV15; TRBD1 matches 9 bases. V lost 2 bases and J lost 3; bases outside the gene matches: 5. From germline, CDR1 is LNHNV and CDR2 YYDKDF (reference sequence). CDR3 length: 15 amino acids. CDR3 region: CATSRTTGGGYEQYF. CDR3 DNA (partial): TGTGCCACCAGCAGAACGACAGGGGGTGGCTACGAG.

In its sample, this clone was seen many times. The read ends 3 residues before the CDR3 terminus; that terminus is restored from the germline J gene. V is TRBV5-1 and J is TRBJ1-5, with TRBD1 identical over 10 bases. The CDR3 contains 17 residues. Germline assignment: CDR1 SGHRS and CDR2 YFSETQ. With 0 bases clipped from V and 6 bases from J, the junction kept 9 bases outside the gene matches. Partial CDR3 DNA: TGCGCCAGCAGCTTGGGGATGACAGGGGGCGGAGGTCAGCCC. Amino acid sequence: CASSLGMTGGGGQP. The whole CDR3 region reads CASSLGMTGGGGQPQHF.

This clone was recorded many times. Read coverage stops 3 residues before the CDR3 terminus; the germline J gene supplies the remainder. This chain connects TRBV7-9 to TRBJ2-5; 7 nucleotides line up with TRBD2. V shed 2 bases and J 5 bases; nucleotides not matched to a gene: 5. Germline values: CDR1 SEHNR, CDR2 FQNEAQ (reference sequence). There are 14 residues in the CDR3. Incomplete CDR3 DNA: TGTGCCAGCAGCTTAAGGGGAGGGGAGGAGACC. This encodes CASSLRGGEET. The CDR3, in full, reads CASSLRGGEETQYF.

There are many counts of this clone. The sequence runs out 3 residues before the end of the CDR3; the remainder is reconstructed from the germline J gene. The gene calls are TRBV7-9 and TRBJ2-1, with TRBD2 matching 7 bases. This CDR3 is built from 14 residues. V gave up 6 bases and J gave up 0 bases; unmatched junction bases: 2. Germline CDR1 and CDR2: SEHNR and FQNEAQ (reference sequence). The covered CDR3 bases are TGTGCCAGCAGGCGGGGGAGCTCCTACAATGAG. It yields the protein CASRRGSSYNE. The entire CDR3 protein reads CASRRGSSYNEQFF.

In this sample, this clone turned up many times. The read terminates 3 residues before the CDR3 end, so the remaining end is supplied by the germline J gene. This chain joins TRBV19 and TRBJ2-5; TRBD2 agrees at 9 bases. This CDR3 region has 13 residues. CDR1 and CDR2 (germline): LNHDA, SQIVND (reference sequence). After removal of 3 bases from V and 4 bases from J, the junction contained 0 bases not matched to a gene. The CDR3 spells CASSMGLAETQYF. Incomplete CDR3 DNA: TGTGCCAGTAGTATGGGACTAGCAGAGACC. Drawing the rest from reference TRBV19 and TRBJ2-5, the complete variable domain is DGGITQSPKYLFRKEGQNVTLSCEQNLNHDAMYWYRQDPGQGLRLIYYSQIVNDFQKGDIAEGYSVSREKKESFPLTVTSAQKNPTAFYLCASSMGLAETQYFGPGTRLLVL.

This clone has a count of ten or more. The read ends 3 residues before the CDR3 terminus; that terminus is restored from the germline J gene. V usage is TRBV19 and J usage is TRBJ1-2, with 8 bases fitting TRBD1. CDR3 length: 14 residues. Germline CDR1 is LNHDA and CDR2 is SQIVND (reference sequence). V was pared by 4 bases and J by 4 bases, with 5 bases of the junction left unmatched. CDR3 loop: CASSTWDRPYGYTF. CDR3 DNA (partial): TGTGCCAGTAGTACCTGGGACAGGCCCTATGGC.

Judged by abundance, this clone is medium-sized. The read ends 3 residues shy of where the CDR3 ends; the end is completed using the germline J gene. The V and J genes are TRBV7-2 and TRBJ2-3, with D possibly being TRBD2 (5 bases). The CDR3 has 12 residues. With 1 base removed from V and 8 bases from J, the gap between germline ends came to 7 bases. Germline V gene data show CDR1 as SGHTA and CDR2 as FQGNSA. CDR3 bases read: TGTGCCAGCAGCTTAGGCCGGGGTACG. This gives the protein CASSLGRGT. The whole CDR3 sequence is CASSLGRGTQYF.

In its sample, this clone was seen many times. The CDR3 end is not reached by the read, which stops 3 residues before it; the germline J gene fills it in. The V and J genes are TRBV5-6 and TRBJ2-7, with 8 positions matching TRBD2. V lost 3 bases to trimming and J lost 2 bases; unmatched junction nucleotides: 7. This CDR3 spans 15 amino acids. Germline V gene lookup returns CDR1 SGHDT and CDR2 YYEEEE. The CDR3 DNA, read in part, is TGTGCCAGCAGCTCAAGTAGCGGGGCCCCCTACGAG. As protein: CASSSSSGAPYE. The CDR3 as a whole reads CASSSSSGAPYEQYF. Supplemented by reference TRBV5-6 and TRBJ2-7, the full variable domain reads DAGVTQSPTHLIKTRGQQVTLRCSPKSGHDTVSWYQQALGQGPQFIFQYYEEEERQRGNFPDRFSGHQFPNYSSELNVNALLLGDSALYLCASSSSSGAPYEQYFGPGTRLTVT.